Here is one TCR beta chain with its context. The table came from immunoSEQ multiplex PCR; TCRdb's copy has only in-frame clones and leaves some out. The repertoire consists of fewer than 500,000 clones, with roughly 87% occurring once and the leading ten covering 0.7%. This specimen comes from a study of blood T cell repertoires in COVID-19. About the study: T cells, B-cell-depleted T cells, or PBMCs provided the cDNA or gDNA that served as material.

This TCR derives from a woman between 18 and 29 years old who had recovered from COVID-19. The specimen sequenced was PBMCs or T cells enriched from blood (not recorded which).

The CDR3 bases are TGTGCCAGCAGCCAAGGGGCAGTAACCTACGAGCAGTACTTC. Its translation: CASSQGAVTYEQYF. The chain links TRBV3-1 (or the pseudogene TRBV3-2) to TRBJ2-7; no clear D. The V gene lost 1 base and the J gene lost 2 bases, with 9 bases spanning the gap. Looked up from germline, CDR1 is LGHDT and CDR2 is YNNKEL (reference sequence). The CDR3 runs 14 residues.